This T cell receptor beta chain came from a study of shared clonotypes between healthy human individuals. Whole-study results and caveats: About 5% was the fraction of naive CD4 clonotypes found shared across a few donors. Although depth was large, rarefaction showed that sequencing of the sorted subsets was incomplete. Clonotypes shared by all four sorted-subset donors had higher generation probabilities than non-shared clonotypes.

Replicate sorted-subset PCRs were loaded with approximately 200 ng DNA, 31,000 or so T cell genomes. Using immunoSEQ multiplex PCR, the repertoire was profiled, and TCRdb retains in-frame clones only, with some absent. The data show millions of clones, around 90% seen once. The germline V gene has CDR1 MDHEN and CDR2 SYDVKM. Trimming took 3 bases from V and 1 from J, leaving 10 bases between them. The CDR3 length is 15 residues. This clone was counted between two and nine times. Its antigen is undetermined. The origin of this receptor is a man aged 18 to 30 in good health. The chain links TRBV28 to TRBJ1-5, with D possibly TRBD1 on 5 matching bases. Material: naive CD4+ T cells sorted from blood. Indicated subset: CD45RA+ positively selected. CDR3 sequence reads: CASSFSDRSNQPQHF. The CDR3 bases are TGTGCCAGCAGTTTCTCTGACAGAAGCAATCAGCCCCAGCATTTT.